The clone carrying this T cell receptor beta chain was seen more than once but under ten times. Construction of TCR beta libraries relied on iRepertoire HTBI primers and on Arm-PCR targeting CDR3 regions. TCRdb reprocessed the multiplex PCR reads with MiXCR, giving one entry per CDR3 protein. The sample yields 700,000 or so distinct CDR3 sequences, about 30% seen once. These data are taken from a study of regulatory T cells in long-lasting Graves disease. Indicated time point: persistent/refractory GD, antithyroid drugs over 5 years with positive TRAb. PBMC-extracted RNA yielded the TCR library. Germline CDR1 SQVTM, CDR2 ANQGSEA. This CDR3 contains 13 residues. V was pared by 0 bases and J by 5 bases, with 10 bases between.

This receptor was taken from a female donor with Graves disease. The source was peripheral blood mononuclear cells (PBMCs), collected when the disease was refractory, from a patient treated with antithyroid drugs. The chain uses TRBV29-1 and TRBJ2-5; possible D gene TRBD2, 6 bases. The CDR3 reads CSVEEPGDETQYF. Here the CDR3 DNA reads TGCAGCGTTGAAGAACCGGGAGACGAGACCCAGTACTTC.